This entry lists 11 T cell receptor beta chains sequenced from one sample in a study of shared clonotypes between healthy human individuals. Clones were sequenced by immunoSEQ multiplex PCR, and TCRdb holds only the in-frame ones, with some missing. The sample consists of fewer than 600,000 clones, approximately 79% of them appearing once. The sample was PBMCs. All receptors come from a middle-aged woman in good health. Some clones in this sample may be carry-over from other donors' samples.

This chain connects TRBV10-2 to TRBJ2-7, with TRBD2 identical over 11 bases. Germline CDR1 and CDR2: WSHSY and SAAADI. The CDR3 has 15 amino acids. V lost 8 bases to trimming and J lost 3 bases; unmatched junction nucleotides: 9. In DNA, the CDR3 is TGCGCCAGCCTTAGCGGGAGGGCCTTCGACTACGAGCAGTACTTC. Its protein product is CASLSGRAFDYEQYF.

V is TRBV4-2 and J is TRBJ2-3; TRBD2 agrees at 11 bases. Germline CDR1 LGHNA, CDR2 YNFKEQ. CDR3 size: 17 residues. V was pared by 0 bases and J by 3 bases, with 5 bases of the junction left unmatched. CDR3 protein: CASSQELAGVSTDTQYF. The CDR3 bases are TGTGCCAGCAGCCAAGAACTAGCGGGAGTTAGTACAGATACGCAGTATTTT.

This chain uses TRBV27 with TRBJ2-1; D is unresolved. Trimming left V 3 bases short and J 2 bases short, with 20 bases between. Germline V CDR1 and CDR2: MNHEY, SMNVEV (reference sequence). The CDR3 covers 18 residues. Written as DNA, the CDR3 is TGTGCCAGCAGTTTCCCCCCAGACACCGCAAGGACCTACAATGAGCAGTTCTTC. Translating it yields CASSFPPDTARTYNEQFF.

This sequence joins TRBV28 and TRBJ1-2; 7 bases map to TRBD1. V shed 5 bases and J 6 bases; nucleotides not matched to a gene: 12. The CDR3 is 15 residues long. Germline values: CDR1 MDHEN, CDR2 SYDVKM. This chain's CDR3 is CASSPYPGRGNGYTF. The CDR3 nucleotides are TGTGCCAGCAGTCCCTACCCCGGCAGGGGGAATGGCTACACCTTC.

This clone was seen ten or more times. The chain joins TRBV7-2 to TRBJ2-1; TRBD2 matches 8 bases. The CDR3 sequence is 14 residues long. Per germline, CDR1 SGHTA and CDR2 FQGNSA. The V segment lost 2 bases and the J segment 8 bases; nucleotides outside the gene matches: 5. CDR3 sequence reads: CASSLTSGGYEQFF. CDR3 nucleotides: TGTGCCAGCAGCTTAACTAGCGGTGGCTATGAGCAGTTCTTC.

The rearrangement links TRBV19 to TRBJ2-6; D not certain. Germline CDR1 reads LNHDA; CDR2 reads SQIVND (reference sequence). The CDR3 spans 16 residues. V dropped 5 bases and J dropped 2 bases, with 13 bases sitting between them. In nucleotides, the CDR3 is TGTGCCAGTAGTCTCGCCCCCTCCACTGGGGCCAACGTCCTGACTTTC. Translation gives CASSLAPSTGANVLTF.

This clone was picked up one time. The chain combines TRBV5-6 with TRBJ2-1; D uncertain. CDR3 length: 14 amino acids. The germline V gene has CDR1 SGHDT and CDR2 YYEEEE. Trimming cost V 3 bases and J 3 bases, with 10 bases left between them. Here the CDR3 DNA reads TGTGCCAGCAGCTATTCGGTGGGCTACAATGAGCAGTTCTTC. It encodes CASSYSVGYNEQFF.

The V gene is TRBV5-1, the J gene TRBJ2-5; D unresolved. Between the trimmed V and J ends, which lost 7 bases and 4 bases, there was a span of 8 bases. Germline CDR1 is SGHRS and CDR2 is YFSETQ. The CDR3 is 11 residues long. DNA for the CDR3: TGCGCCAGCCGGGTGGCAGAGACCCAGTACTTC. This gives the protein CASRVAETQYF.

The rearrangement joins TRBV9 to TRBJ2-4; 8 positions agree with TRBD1. The germline gives CDR1 SGDLS, CDR2 YYNGEE. V gave up 3 bases and J gave up 0 bases; unmatched junction bases: 2. The CDR3 runs to 15 residues. CDR3 coding DNA: TGTGCCAGCAGCGGAACAGGGGGAGCCAAAAACATTCAGTACTTC. It codes for CASSGTGGAKNIQYF.

In this sample, this clone turned up a few times. The chain links TRBV10-3 to TRBJ1-3, with D unclear. Trimming pared 5 bases from V and 7 bases from J, leaving 6 bases between. The CDR3 contains 11 residues. The germline V gene has CDR1 ENHRY and CDR2 SYGVKD. The CDR3 sequence: CAISFRNTIYF. The CDR3 nucleotides are TGTGCCATCAGTTTCAGGAACACCATATATTTT.

This clone was counted a few times. This chain connects TRBV29-1 to TRBJ2-5; D is possibly TRBD2 (6 bases). The germline gives CDR1 SQVTM, CDR2 ANQGSEA. The V gene lost 2 bases and the J gene lost 7 bases, with 8 bases spanning the gap. The CDR3 loop spans 11 amino acids. CDR3: CSVEPGGTQYF. DNA of the CDR3: TGCAGCGTTGAACCCGGGGGGACCCAGTACTTC.